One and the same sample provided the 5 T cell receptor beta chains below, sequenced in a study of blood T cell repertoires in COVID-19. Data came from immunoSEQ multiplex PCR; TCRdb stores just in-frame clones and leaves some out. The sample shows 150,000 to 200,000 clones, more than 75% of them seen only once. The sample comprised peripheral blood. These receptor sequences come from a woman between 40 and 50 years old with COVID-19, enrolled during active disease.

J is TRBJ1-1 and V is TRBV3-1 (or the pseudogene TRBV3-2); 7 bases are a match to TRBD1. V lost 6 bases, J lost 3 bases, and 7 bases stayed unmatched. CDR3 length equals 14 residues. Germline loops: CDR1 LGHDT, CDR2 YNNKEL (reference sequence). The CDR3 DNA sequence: TGTGCCAGCAGTCCCGACAGGGACTACACTGAAGCTTTCTTT. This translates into CASSPDRDYTEAFF.

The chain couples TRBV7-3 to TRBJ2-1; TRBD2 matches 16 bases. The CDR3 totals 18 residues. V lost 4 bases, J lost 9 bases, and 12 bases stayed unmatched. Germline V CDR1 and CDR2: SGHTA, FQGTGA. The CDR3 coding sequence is TGTGCCAGCAGCTCAACCGGGACTAGCGGGGGGGCCAGGGGTGAGCAGTTCTTC. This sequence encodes CASSSTGTSGGARGEQFF.

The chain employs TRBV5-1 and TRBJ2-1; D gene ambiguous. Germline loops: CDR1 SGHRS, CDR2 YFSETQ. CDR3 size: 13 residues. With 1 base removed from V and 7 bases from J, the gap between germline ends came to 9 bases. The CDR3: CASSLWPGNEQFF. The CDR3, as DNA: TGCGCCAGCAGCTTGTGGCCCGGGAATGAGCAGTTCTTC.

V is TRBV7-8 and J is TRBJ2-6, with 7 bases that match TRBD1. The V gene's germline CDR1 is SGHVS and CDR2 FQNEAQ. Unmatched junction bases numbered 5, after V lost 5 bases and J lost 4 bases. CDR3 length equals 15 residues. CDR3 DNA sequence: TGTGCCAGCAGCGAACAGGGGACCGGGGCCAACGTCCTGACTTTC. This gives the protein CASSEQGTGANVLTF.

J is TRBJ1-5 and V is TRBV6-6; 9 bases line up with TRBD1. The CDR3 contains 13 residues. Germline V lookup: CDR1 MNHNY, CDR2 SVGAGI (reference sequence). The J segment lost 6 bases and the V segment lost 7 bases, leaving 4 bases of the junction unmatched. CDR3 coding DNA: TGTGCCAGCAACAGGGGGCCGGGTCAGCCCCAGCATTTT. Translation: CASNRGPGQPQHF.